The present T cell receptor beta chain was sequenced within a study of cytomegalovirus exposure and HLA in healthy donors. Findings and caveats of the study: The authors later found TCR association rates varying by HLA locus, with DRB1 most and HLA-C fewest. There were some public TCRs occurring in many donors, but most TCR sequences were rare. Later analysis associated a missense DCLRE1C variant with TCR beta V- and J-gene trimming.

All the people who gave samples were healthy bone marrow donors. 60 Vbeta and 13 Jbeta primers were used in PCR. Method: immunoSEQ multiplex PCR; TCRdb's copy keeps in-frame clones and lacks some. This table lists about 150,000 clones. The V and J ends lost 0 bases and 7 bases respectively, with 12 bases between them. Germline CDR1 and CDR2: LNHNV and YYDKDF (reference sequence). CDR3 length: 14 amino acids. Note on this clone: Its antigen is not known.

The V call is TRBV15, the J call TRBJ1-2; D possibly corresponds to TRBD1 (5 bases). The material sequenced was PBMCs. The receptor was isolated from a woman aged 45-59 years in good health and CMV-seronegative. In DNA, the CDR3 is TGTGCCACCAGCAGAGATTCCAGGGTACTTGGCTACACCTTC. As protein: CATSRDSRVLGYTF.